These 27 T cell receptor beta chains were all obtained from the same sample, sequenced in a study of type 1 regulatory T cells. TCRdb passed the reads through MiXCR, listing each CDR3 protein once. This table has 55,000 to 65,000 distinct CDR3 sequences, around 62% appearing once. These receptors lack a known antigen. Sequenced sample: cultured non-Tr1 T cells, either the whole culture or a sorted T cell fraction (not recorded which). Receptor source: a human donor in good health.

The genes are TRBV28 and TRBJ1-2, with a possible D match to TRBD1 (6 bases). Trimming removed 3 bases from V and 6 bases from J, with 17 bases in between. The CDR3 is made up of 15 amino acids. CDR1 and CDR2 from the germline V gene are MDHEN and SYDVKM. The CDR3 sequence: CASSFRGEVKDGYTF. The CDR3 DNA is TGTGCCAGCAGTTTTAGGGGGGAAGTTAAGGATGGCTACACCTTC.

This clonotype appeared a few times. The gene calls are TRBV5-1 and TRBJ2-5; no definite D call. V was clipped by 5 bases and J by 3 bases, with 14 bases between them. The V gene's germline CDR1 is SGHRS and CDR2 YFSETQ. The CDR3 sequence is 14 residues long. CDR3 nucleotides: TGCGCCAGCAGAGTAGTACTGACCAAAGAGACCCAGTACTTC. Protein product: CASRVVLTKETQYF.

This clonotype was observed a few times. The chain couples TRBV30 to TRBJ2-2, with TRBD2 matching over 7 bases. The CDR3 length is 15 residues. Germline V lookup: CDR1 GTSNPN, CDR2 SVGIG (reference sequence). Germline trimming cut 0 bases from V and 3 bases from J; bases unmatched to any gene: 4. CDR3 loop: CAWSVAGSYTGELFF. CDR3 DNA: TGTGCCTGGAGTGTAGCGGGAAGCTACACCGGGGAGCTGTTTTTT.

V is TRBV20-1 and J is TRBJ1-4; D gene ambiguous. Germline V CDR1 and CDR2: DFQATT, SNEGSKA (reference sequence). This CDR3 region has 15 residues. Deletions cut 3 bases from V and 7 bases from J, with 18 bases between. The CDR3 reads CSASTLGSKGEKLFF. CDR3 nucleotide sequence: TGCAGTGCTAGTACCCTCGGGAGTAAGGGTGAAAAACTGTTTTTT.

The chain recombines TRBV24-1 with TRBJ2-7; 7 bases match TRBD2. In germline, CDR1 is KGHDR, CDR2 SFDVKD. The CDR3 extends over 15 amino acids. With 5 bases clipped from V and 5 bases from J, the junction kept 11 bases outside the gene matches. This chain's CDR3 is CATSVALRERNEQYF. In DNA form, the CDR3 reads TGTGCCACCAGTGTAGCCTTGCGGGAGCGGAACGAGCAGTACTTC.

In nucleotides, the CDR3 is TGTGCCAGTAGTATTCTAGCGGGAGTACGTAATGAGCAGTTCTTC. As protein: CASSILAGVRNEQFF. The chain couples TRBV19 to TRBJ2-1; 10 nucleotides line up with TRBD2. The trim removed 3 bases at V and 7 bases at J, leaving 6 bases unmatched. Germline CDR1 reads LNHDA; CDR2 reads SQIVND (reference sequence). This CDR3 comprises 15 residues.

The chain is built from TRBV10-2 and TRBJ1-4, with 10 bases aligning to TRBD1. This CDR3 is 14 amino acids long. The V segment lost 6 bases and the J segment 5 bases; nucleotides outside the gene matches: 3. From germline, CDR1 is WSHSY and CDR2 SAAADI. CDR3 sequence: CASRTGGSNEKLFF. Here the CDR3 DNA reads TGCGCCAGCAGGACAGGGGGCTCGAATGAAAAACTGTTTTTT.

The genes are TRBV20-1 and TRBJ1-5; TRBD1 agrees at 7 bases. Germline V gene sequence: CDR1 DFQATT, CDR2 SNEGSKA (reference sequence). CDR3 length equals 14 residues. With 5 bases clipped from V and 3 bases from J, the junction kept 7 bases outside the gene matches. This CDR3 is CSAQTGRPNQPQHF. The CDR3 nucleotides read TGCAGTGCTCAGACAGGGAGGCCCAATCAGCCCCAGCATTTT.

V gene TRBV7-2 combines with J gene TRBJ1-5, with D tentatively TRBD1 (5 bases). The length of the CDR3 is 15 residues. V lost 6 bases, J lost 11 bases, and 23 bases lay in between. Per germline, CDR1 SGHTA and CDR2 FQGNSA. DNA for the CDR3: TGTGCCAGCAGTCGAACCGGGACGGGGAAGGTGGCCCAGCATTTT. Translated: CASSRTGTGKVAQHF.

This clonotype was observed a handful of times. This chain uses TRBV5-1 with TRBJ2-7; either TRBD1 or TRBD2 may fit D (5 bases each). This CDR3 has 14 residues. V lost 3 bases, J lost 3 bases, and 13 bases lay in between. Germline V lookup: CDR1 SGHRS, CDR2 YFSETQ. This CDR3 reads CASSSFGGDYEQYF. CDR3 DNA: TGCGCCAGCAGCTCTTTTGGGGGAGACTACGAGCAGTACTTC.

This chain joins TRBV7-2 and TRBJ1-2; D is undetermined. The CDR3 is 17 residues long. The V gene lost 1 base and the J gene lost 4 bases, with 19 bases spanning the gap. Germline V gene lookup returns CDR1 SGHTA and CDR2 FQGNSA. The CDR3 bases are TGTGCCAGCAGCTTAGAAGATCCGGGGTTACAACTCTATGGCTACACCTTC. Its protein product is CASSLEDPGLQLYGYTF.

The gene calls are TRBV29-1 and TRBJ2-7; TRBD2 matches at 12 bases. Germline loops: CDR1 SQVTM, CDR2 ANQGSEA. There are 16 residues in the CDR3. Trimming cost V 4 bases and J 3 bases; bases outside gene matches: 10. The CDR3 loop reads CSVAPQTSGSFYEQYF. CDR3 in DNA: TGCAGCGTTGCCCCTCAGACTAGCGGGAGTTTCTACGAGCAGTACTTC.

The rearrangement uses TRBV18 and TRBJ1-1, with D uncertain. Trimming left V 3 bases short and J 2 bases short, with 13 bases between. The CDR3 loop spans 15 amino acids. Germline assignment: CDR1 KGHSH and CDR2 LQKENI. CDR3 DNA: TGTGCCAGCTCACCGCTTCGTATTCAAAACACTGAAGCTTTCTTT. The encoded protein is CASSPLRIQNTEAFF.

The chain employs TRBV5-6 and TRBJ1-2; D is perhaps TRBD1 (5 bases). The CDR3 has 13 amino acids. The ends were cut back, 5 bases at V and 2 bases at J, with 10 bases in the middle. Looked up from germline, CDR1 is SGHDT and CDR2 is YYEEEE. Here the CDR3 reads CASRRWDNYGYTF. CDR3 bases: TGTGCCAGCAGGAGGTGGGACAACTATGGCTACACCTTC.

The rearrangement uses TRBV7-8 and TRBJ2-7; D unresolved. There are 13 residues in the CDR3. V lost 3 bases, J lost 1 base, and 7 bases lay in between. Germline V gene lookup returns CDR1 SGHVS and CDR2 FQNEAQ. This CDR3 is CASSFRMSYEQYF. The CDR3 DNA reads TGTGCCAGCAGCTTTCGGATGTCCTACGAGCAGTACTTC.

The genes are TRBV4-1 and TRBJ2-7; D is unresolved. V was cut by 0 bases and J by 4 bases, with 13 bases left in between. CDR1 and CDR2 (germline): MGHRA, YSYEKL. This CDR3 is built from 15 residues. The CDR3 is CASSQDPSIGYEQYF. DNA for the CDR3: TGCGCCAGCAGCCAAGATCCCAGCATAGGTTACGAGCAGTACTTC.

This clonotype ranks as medium-sized. The rearrangement joins TRBV6-5 to TRBJ2-5; 7 bases are shared with TRBD2. Germline V gene sequence: CDR1 MNHEY, CDR2 SVGAGI. V lost 4 bases and J lost 4; bases outside the gene matches: 6. This CDR3 spans 14 amino acids. The CDR3 protein is CASSSGLVVETQYF. The CDR3 DNA reads as TGTGCCAGCAGTTCCGGACTAGTAGTAGAGACCCAGTACTTC.

The chain employs TRBV24-1 and TRBJ2-7, with TRBD1 matching over 7 bases. Germline loops: CDR1 KGHDR, CDR2 SFDVKD. The CDR3 totals 13 residues. Germline trimming cut 4 bases from V and 3 bases from J; bases unmatched to any gene: 2. This CDR3 is CATSEGGNYEQYF. CDR3 bases: TGTGCCACCAGTGAAGGGGGCAACTACGAGCAGTACTTC.

The chain joins TRBV7-9 to TRBJ2-1; D is possibly TRBD1 or TRBD2 (5 bases each). Germline V gene data show CDR1 as SEHNR and CDR2 as FQNEAQ (reference sequence). V gave up 5 bases and J gave up 7 bases, with 15 bases separating them. The CDR3 loop spans 14 amino acids. The CDR3 nucleotides read TGTGCCAGCAGCGCCCAGGGAGTGGGGAATGAGCAGTTCTTC. Its protein is CASSAQGVGNEQFF.

This clonotype was seen just once. The gene calls are TRBV7-9 and TRBJ2-5; perhaps TRBD1 as D (5 bases). Trimming cost V 6 bases and J 7 bases, with 18 bases left between them. The CDR3 totals 14 residues. Per the germline V gene, CDR1 is SEHNR and CDR2 is FQNEAQ (reference sequence). CDR3 sequence reads: CASRTGSPRGTQYF. CDR3 nucleotide sequence: TGTGCCAGCAGGACCGGGTCCCCAAGGGGGACCCAGTACTTC.

This chain uses TRBV9 with TRBJ1-3; perhaps TRBD1 as D (6 bases). CDR3 length: 16 residues. Between the trimmed V and J ends, which lost 5 bases and 0 bases, there was a span of 15 bases. Germline lookup yields CDR1 SGDLS and CDR2 YYNGEE. The CDR3 reads CASSRRDISSGNTIYF. The CDR3, as DNA: TGTGCCAGCAGTCGACGGGACATTTCCTCTGGAAACACCATATATTTT.

V and J are TRBV4-1 and TRBJ2-1; maybe TRBD2 (6 bases). Per germline, CDR1 MGHRA and CDR2 YSYEKL. The CDR3 has 16 amino acids. The V gene lost 1 base and the J gene lost 2 bases, with 12 bases spanning the gap. The CDR3 is CASSQGPSVAYNEQFF. In DNA form, the CDR3 reads TGCGCCAGCAGCCAAGGCCCTAGCGTCGCCTACAATGAGCAGTTCTTC.

This clonotype was observed a few times. The chain couples TRBV7-2 to TRBJ2-6, with 9 bases matching TRBD2. Germline CDR1 SGHTA, CDR2 FQGNSA. This CDR3 has 19 residues. J lost 0 bases, V lost 4 bases, and 10 bases had no gene match. The CDR3 is CASSSRGLAGSSGANVLTF. For the CDR3, the DNA is TGTGCCAGCAGCTCCCGTGGGCTAGCGGGATCCTCTGGGGCCAACGTCCTGACTTTC.

The V gene is TRBV30, the J gene TRBJ1-2; a possible D gene is TRBD1 (6 bases). Germline lookup yields CDR1 GTSNPN and CDR2 SVGIG (reference sequence). The CDR3 loop spans 18 amino acids. The V gene lost 0 bases and the J gene lost 5 bases, with 25 bases spanning the gap. The CDR3 DNA is TGTGCCTGGAGTGTATTACGGGGGGCGCCTACTTTATTTTATGGCTACACCTTC. Translation: CAWSVLRGAPTLFYGYTF.

The sample holds a few counts of this clonotype. The chain recombines TRBV20-1 with TRBJ1-5; D perhaps matches TRBD1 (6 bases). V was cut by 3 bases and J by 2 bases, with 17 bases left in between. Germline-derived CDR1 and CDR2 are DFQATT and SNEGSKA (reference sequence). CDR3 length: 16 residues. This chain's CDR3 is CSASRRGTGGNQPQHF. The CDR3 DNA follows: TGCAGTGCTAGTCGCAGGGGAACAGGAGGCAATCAGCCCCAGCATTTT.

The chain joins TRBV7-3 to TRBJ2-3, with a weak D call TRBD2 (5 bases). The ends were cut back, 1 base at V and 3 bases at J, with 8 bases in the middle. The CDR3 contains 14 residues. CDR1 SGHTA and CDR2 FQGTGA come from the germline V gene. The CDR3 reads CASSLRGITDTQYF. CDR3 in DNA: TGTGCCAGCAGCTTAAGAGGGATTACAGATACGCAGTATTTT.

The table lists this clonotype with many counts. This chain uses TRBV12-3 or TRBV12-4 with TRBJ2-1; no clear D gene. V shed 6 bases and J shed 6 bases, with 3 bases lying between them. This CDR3 is built from 10 residues. The CDR3 sequence is CASRANEQFF. CDR3 in DNA: TGTGCCAGCAGGGCCAATGAGCAGTTCTTC.